These T cell receptor beta chains were read from a single sample in a study of somatic mutations in cytotoxic T cells in rheumatoid arthritis. Assay: immunoSEQ multiplex PCR; the TCRdb copy retains only in-frame clones and omits some. Of about 25,000 clones listed, just under 75% are singletons. The sample comprised CD8+ T cells sorted from blood. These receptors originate from a woman aged 18 to 35 in good health. The CDR3 runs from the conserved cysteine through the conserved F or W. D genes are given only for firm matches. Size is omitted from some rows. Given values are once, few, many or a class for expanded clones.

size: .; J: TRBJ2-5; D: .; V: TRBV21-1; length: 13; CDR3: CASSKALGETQYF; DNA: TGTGCCAGCAGCAAGGCGCTCGGGGAGACCCAGTACTTC
size: .; J: TRBJ2-1; D: .; V: TRBV19; length: 13; CDR3: CASRYGAGVEQFF; DNA: TGTGCCAGTAGATACGGGGCAGGGGTTGAGCAGTTCTTC
size: once; J: TRBJ2-5; D: .; V: TRBV27; length: 15; CDR3: CASSSLGRSQETQYF; DNA: TGTGCCAGCAGTTCCCTGGGACGTTCCCAAGAGACCCAGTACTTC
size: few; J: TRBJ1-2; D: .; V: TRBV7-9; length: 15; CDR3: CASSLGVGSNYGYTF; DNA: TGTGCCAGCAGCTTGGGAGTGGGCAGTAACTATGGCTACACCTTC
size: .; J: TRBJ1-1; D: .; V: TRBV14; length: 12; CDR3: CASSHAYTEAFF; DNA: TGTGCCAGCAGCCACGCCTACACTGAAGCTTTCTTT
size: .; J: TRBJ1-5; D: .; V: TRBV15; length: 12; CDR3: CATSSQDQPQHF; DNA: TGTGCCACCAGCAGCCAGGATCAGCCCCAGCATTTT
size: .; J: TRBJ1-5; D: .; V: TRBV5-4; length: 14; CDR3: CASSLAGYDQPQHF; DNA: TGTGCCAGCAGCTTGGCAGGGTATGATCAGCCCCAGCATTTT
size: .; J: TRBJ1-2; D: .; V: TRBV28; length: 14; CDR3: CASRGGGANYGYTF; DNA: TGTGCCAGCAGGGGGGGAGGAGCTAACTATGGCTACACCTTC
size: once; J: TRBJ2-1; D: .; V: TRBV4-1; length: 12; CDR3: CASSPPGIEQFF; DNA: TGCGCCAGCAGCCCCCCAGGCATAGAGCAGTTCTTC
size: .; J: TRBJ2-7; D: .; V: TRBV27; length: 16; CDR3: CASSLSMTSSSYEQYF; DNA: TGTGCCAGCAGTTTATCGATGACTAGTAGCTCCTACGAGCAGTACTTC
size: .; J: TRBJ1-2; D: .; V: TRBV5-1; length: 16; CDR3: CASSLGAREKNYGYTF; DNA: TGCGCCAGCAGCTTGGGGGCCAGGGAAAAGAACTATGGCTACACCTTC
size: .; J: TRBJ1-1; D: .; V: TRBV6-1; length: 15; CDR3: CASSEFGGFGTEAFF; DNA: TGTGCCAGCAGTGAATTCGGGGGCTTTGGTACTGAAGCTTTCTTT
size: .; J: TRBJ2-3; D: .; V: TRBV6-6; length: 11; CDR3: CASRYTDTQYF; DNA: TGTGCCAGCAGGTACACAGATACGCAGTATTTT
size: .; J: TRBJ2-3; D: TRBD2; V: TRBV9; length: 13; CDR3: CASASGDFDTQYF; DNA: TGTGCCAGCGCTAGCGGGGACTTTGATACGCAGTATTTT
size: .; J: TRBJ1-2; D: TRBD1; V: TRBV5-5; length: 15; CDR3: CASSSGTDANYGYTF; DNA: TGTGCCAGCAGCTCCGGGACAGACGCTAACTATGGCTACACCTTC
size: once; J: TRBJ2-3; D: .; V: TRBV28; length: 14; CDR3: CASSLAGGTDTQYF; DNA: TGTGCCAGCAGTTTAGCTGGGGGCACAGATACGCAGTATTTT
size: .; J: TRBJ1-3; D: TRBD1; V: TRBV7-9; length: 17; CDR3: CASSLSGTGPSGNTIYF; DNA: TGTGCCAGCAGCCTATCCGGGACAGGGCCCTCTGGAAACACCATATATTTT
size: .; J: TRBJ2-1; D: .; V: TRBV27; length: 16; CDR3: CASSSETPLTYNEQFF; DNA: TGTGCCAGCAGTTCCGAGACTCCTCTTACCTACAATGAGCAGTTCTTC
size: .; J: TRBJ2-1; D: .; V: TRBV29-1; length: 11; CDR3: CSVSMNNEQFF; DNA: TGCAGCGTTAGTATGAACAATGAGCAGTTCTTC
size: .; J: TRBJ1-5; D: .; V: TRBV19; length: 17; CDR3: CASSIVGARYSNQPQHF; DNA: TGTGCCAGTAGTATTGTGGGCGCCCGTTATAGCAATCAGCCCCAGCATTTT
size: .; J: TRBJ1-1; D: .; V: TRBV29-1; length: 15; CDR3: CSVETPGTLNTEAFF; DNA: TGCAGCGTTGAAACTCCCGGGACACTGAACACTGAAGCTTTCTTT
size: few; J: TRBJ1-1; D: .; V: TRBV27; length: 14; CDR3: CASRVGGLNTEAFF; DNA: TGTGCCAGCAGGGTGGGGGGGCTGAACACTGAAGCTTTCTTT
size: .; J: TRBJ2-1; D: TRBD2; V: TRBV4-2; length: 16; CDR3: CASSHLTSGGANEQFF; DNA: TGTGCCAGCAGCCATTTAACTAGCGGGGGGGCAAATGAGCAGTTCTTC
size: .; J: TRBJ2-7; D: .; V: TRBV10-2; length: 15; CDR3: CASSESSRGGYEQYF; DNA: TGCGCCAGCAGTGAGTCGAGCAGGGGTGGCTACGAGCAGTACTTC
size: .; J: TRBJ2-7; D: TRBD1; V: TRBV2; length: 12; CDR3: CAREGTGYEQYF; DNA: TGTGCCAGAGAGGGGACAGGATACGAGCAGTACTTC
size: .; J: TRBJ1-1; D: .; V: TRBV6-1; length: 15; CDR3: CASRQAPITNTEAFF; DNA: TGTGCCAGCAGGCAGGCGCCGATTACAAACACTGAAGCTTTCTTT
size: once; J: TRBJ2-1; D: TRBD1; V: TRBV7-9; length: 17; CDR3: CASSLGGQGSSYNEQFF; DNA: TGTGCCAGCAGCTTAGGGGGACAGGGAAGCTCCTACAATGAGCAGTTCTTC
size: .; J: TRBJ2-3; D: .; V: TRBV11-2; length: 17; CDR3: CASSLVYGSSSTDTQYF; DNA: TGTGCCAGCAGCTTAGTTTATGGTAGCTCAAGCACAGATACGCAGTATTTT
size: .; J: TRBJ2-3; D: .; V: TRBV2; length: 16; CDR3: CASSGALETSTDTQYF; DNA: TGTGCCAGCAGTGGCGCACTGGAGACTAGCACAGATACGCAGTATTTT
size: .; J: TRBJ2-1; D: .; V: TRBV11-2; length: 15; CDR3: CASSLASGFYNEQFF; DNA: TGTGCCAGCAGCTTAGCTTCGGGCTTCTACAATGAGCAGTTCTTC
size: .; J: TRBJ2-3; D: TRBD2; V: TRBV7-3; length: 17; CDR3: CASSSPTSGGAKDTQYF; DNA: TGTGCCAGCAGCTCACCTACTAGCGGGGGGGCCAAAGATACGCAGTATTTT
size: .; J: TRBJ1-5; D: .; V: TRBV19; length: 17; CDR3: CASSTSWGEGYNQPQHF; DNA: TGTGCCAGTAGTACATCTTGGGGGGAAGGTTACAATCAGCCCCAGCATTTT
size: .; J: TRBJ2-7; D: TRBD1; V: TRBV5-8; length: 15; CDR3: CASSLGQGGYYEQYF; DNA: TGTGCCAGCAGCTTGGGACAGGGTGGGTACTACGAGCAGTACTTC
size: .; J: TRBJ1-5; D: .; V: TRBV16; length: 15; CDR3: CASSRAGGPNQPQHF; DNA: TGTGCCAGCAGCCGGGCAGGAGGGCCGAATCAGCCCCAGCATTTT
size: medium-sized; J: TRBJ1-1; D: .; V: TRBV4-1; length: 13; CDR3: CASSPRGFTEAFF; DNA: TGCGCCAGCAGCCCACGCGGGTTCACTGAAGCTTTCTTT
size: .; J: TRBJ2-1; D: TRBD1; V: TRBV29-1; length: 12; CDR3: CSVGQGEVEQFF; DNA: TGCAGCGTGGGACAGGGGGAGGTTGAGCAGTTCTTC
size: .; J: TRBJ2-3; D: .; V: TRBV11-3; length: 15; CDR3: CASSLAGSPTDTQYF; DNA: TGTGCCAGCAGCTTAGCCGGTTCCCCCACAGATACGCAGTATTTT
size: once; J: TRBJ2-7; D: .; V: TRBV18; length: 14; CDR3: CASSPILETYEQYF; DNA: TGTGCCAGCTCACCGATTCTGGAGACCTACGAGCAGTACTTC
size: .; J: TRBJ2-3; D: TRBD2; V: TRBV7-3; length: 16; CDR3: CASSSGTSSLTDTQYF; DNA: TGTGCCAGCAGCTCAGGGACTAGCAGCCTCACAGATACGCAGTATTTT
size: .; J: TRBJ2-1; D: .; V: TRBV27; length: 14; CDR3: CASRNGLGGNEQFF; DNA: TGTGCCAGCAGGAACGGACTAGGGGGCAATGAGCAGTTCTTC
size: .; J: TRBJ2-1; D: .; V: TRBV14; length: 17; CDR3: CASSDTGAGYSYNEQFF; DNA: TGTGCCAGCAGCGATACCGGGGCGGGGTACTCCTACAATGAGCAGTTCTTC
size: .; J: TRBJ1-1; D: .; V: TRBV28; length: 15; CDR3: CASSFFGGVSTEAFF; DNA: TGTGCCAGCAGTTTTTTCGGGGGCGTGAGCACTGAAGCTTTCTTT
size: .; J: TRBJ1-6; D: .; V: TRBV28; length: 13; CDR3: CAIRLGQNSPLHF; DNA: TGTGCCATTCGATTGGGACAAAATTCACCCCTCCACTTT
size: .; J: TRBJ2-6; D: .; V: TRBV29-1; length: 14; CDR3: CSAEGAAGANVLTF; DNA: TGCAGCGCCGAAGGAGCGGCTGGGGCCAACGTCCTGACTTTC
size: .; J: TRBJ2-2; D: .; V: TRBV5-1; length: 15; CDR3: CASSRLEGATGELFF; DNA: TGCGCCAGCAGCCGCTTGGAGGGGGCAACCGGGGAGCTGTTTTTT
size: few; J: TRBJ1-4; D: .; V: TRBV30; length: 13; CDR3: CAWKQEGWEKLFF; DNA: TGTGCCTGGAAGCAGGAAGGCTGGGAAAAACTGTTTTTT
size: .; J: TRBJ1-1; D: .; V: TRBV4-1; length: 13; CDR3: CASSHPGSTEAFF; DNA: TGCGCCAGCAGCCACCCCGGGAGTACTGAAGCTTTCTTT
size: .; J: TRBJ2-5; D: .; V: TRBV7-9; length: 14; CDR3: CASSLGGLKETQYF; DNA: TGTGCCAGCAGCTTAGGAGGACTGAAAGAGACCCAGTACTTC
size: .; J: TRBJ1-6; D: TRBD1; V: TRBV7-8; length: 17; CDR3: CASSLRGTGEYNSPLHF; DNA: TGTGCCAGCAGCTTACGGGGGACAGGGGAGTATAATTCACCCCTCCACTTT
size: .; J: TRBJ2-7; D: TRBD1; V: TRBV2; length: 15; CDR3: CASRGGDRGAYEQYF; DNA: TGTGCCAGCAGGGGAGGAGACAGGGGGGCCTACGAGCAGTACTTC